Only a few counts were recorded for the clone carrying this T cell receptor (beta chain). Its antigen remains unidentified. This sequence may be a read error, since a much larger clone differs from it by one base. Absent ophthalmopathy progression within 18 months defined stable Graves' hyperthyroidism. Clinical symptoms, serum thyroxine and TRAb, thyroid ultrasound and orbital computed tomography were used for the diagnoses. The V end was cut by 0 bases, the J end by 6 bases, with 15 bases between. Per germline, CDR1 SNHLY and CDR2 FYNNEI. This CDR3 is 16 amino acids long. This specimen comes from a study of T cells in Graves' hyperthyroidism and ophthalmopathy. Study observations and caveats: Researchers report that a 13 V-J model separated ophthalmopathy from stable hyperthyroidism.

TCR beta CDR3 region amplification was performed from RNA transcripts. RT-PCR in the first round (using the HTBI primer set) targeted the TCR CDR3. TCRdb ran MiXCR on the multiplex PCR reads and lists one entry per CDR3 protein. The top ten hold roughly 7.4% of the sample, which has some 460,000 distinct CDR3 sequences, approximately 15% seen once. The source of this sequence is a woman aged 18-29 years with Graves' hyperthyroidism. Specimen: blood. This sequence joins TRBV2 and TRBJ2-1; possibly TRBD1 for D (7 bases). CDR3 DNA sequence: TGTGCCAGCAGTGAAGCGGGCAGGGGGGCAGTCAATGAGCAGTTCTTC. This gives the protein CASSEAGRGAVNEQFF.